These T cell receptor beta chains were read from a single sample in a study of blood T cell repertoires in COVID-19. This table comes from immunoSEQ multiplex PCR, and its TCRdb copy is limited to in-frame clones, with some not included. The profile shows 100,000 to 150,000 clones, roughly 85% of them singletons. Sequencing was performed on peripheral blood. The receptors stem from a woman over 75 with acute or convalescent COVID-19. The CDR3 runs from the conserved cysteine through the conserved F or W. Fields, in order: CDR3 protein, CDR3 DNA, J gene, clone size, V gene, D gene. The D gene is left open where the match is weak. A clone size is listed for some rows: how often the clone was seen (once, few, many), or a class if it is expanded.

CDR3 protein: CASGELRTEAFF; CDR3 DNA: TGCGCCAGCGGAGAACTACGCACTGAAGCTTTCTTT; J gene: TRBJ1-1; clone size: -; V gene: TRBV5-1; D gene: -
CDR3 protein: CASSADRGRTEAFF; CDR3 DNA: TGTGCCAGCAGCGCGGACAGGGGGCGCACTGAAGCTTTCTTT; J gene: TRBJ1-1; clone size: few; V gene: TRBV6-5; D gene: TRBD1
CDR3 protein: CASSLAGGAEAFF; CDR3 DNA: TGTGCCAGCAGCTTAGCGGGGGGGGCTGAAGCTTTCTTT; J gene: TRBJ1-1; clone size: -; V gene: TRBV7-2; D gene: -
CDR3 protein: CASSIRANTEAFF; CDR3 DNA: TGTGCCAGCAGTATCAGGGCGAACACTGAAGCTTTCTTT; J gene: TRBJ1-1; clone size: once; V gene: TRBV2; D gene: -
CDR3 protein: CATSREGQGNQPQHF; CDR3 DNA: TGTGCCACCAGCAGAGAGGGACAAGGAAATCAGCCCCAGCATTTT; J gene: TRBJ1-5; clone size: -; V gene: TRBV15; D gene: -
CDR3 protein: CASSGGRSTYGYTF; CDR3 DNA: TGTGCCAGCAGTGGTGGGCGATCTACTTATGGCTACACCTTC; J gene: TRBJ1-2; clone size: -; V gene: TRBV2; D gene: -
CDR3 protein: CASSSGRTGPLYF; CDR3 DNA: TGTGCCAGCAGCTCCGGGCGGACAGGCCCGCTATATTTT; J gene: TRBJ1-3; clone size: -; V gene: TRBV7-2; D gene: TRBD1
CDR3 protein: CASSSGGWGGYTF; CDR3 DNA: TGTGCCAGCAGTAGCGGGGGCTGGGGTGGCTACACCTTC; J gene: TRBJ1-2; clone size: -; V gene: TRBV28; D gene: -
CDR3 protein: CASNTGTIHGTQYF; CDR3 DNA: TGTGCCAGCAACACCGGGACTATCCATGGGACCCAGTACTTC; J gene: TRBJ2-5; clone size: -; V gene: TRBV6-5; D gene: TRBD2
CDR3 protein: CASSGQIGQPQHF; CDR3 DNA: TGCGCCAGCTCTGGACAGATCGGCCAGCCCCAGCATTTT; J gene: TRBJ1-5; clone size: -; V gene: TRBV10-2; D gene: -
CDR3 protein: CASSQDWSSSLGGYTF; CDR3 DNA: TGCGCCAGCAGCCAAGATTGGAGCAGCTCACTAGGCGGCTACACCTTC; J gene: TRBJ1-2; clone size: -; V gene: TRBV4-3; D gene: -
CDR3 protein: CASTPLLLAVDTQYF; CDR3 DNA: TGTGCCAGCACCCCCCTGCTACTAGCGGTCGATACGCAGTATTTT; J gene: TRBJ2-3; clone size: -; V gene: TRBV7-2; D gene: TRBD2
CDR3 protein: CASSQEREYYGYTF; CDR3 DNA: TGCGCCAGCAGCCAAGAGCGGGAATACTATGGCTACACCTTC; J gene: TRBJ1-2; clone size: -; V gene: TRBV4-3; D gene: -
CDR3 protein: CASSSTGVDTEAFF; CDR3 DNA: TGTGCCAGCAGCTCGACAGGGGTGGACACTGAAGCTTTCTTT; J gene: TRBJ1-1; clone size: -; V gene: TRBV7-9; D gene: TRBD1
CDR3 protein: CASRGQGAGEAFF; CDR3 DNA: TGCGCCAGCCGGGGGCAGGGGGCCGGTGAAGCTTTCTTT; J gene: TRBJ1-1; clone size: -; V gene: TRBV10-1; D gene: TRBD1
CDR3 protein: CAISGTDNSPLHF; CDR3 DNA: TGTGCCATCAGTGGGACAGATAATTCACCCCTCCACTTT; J gene: TRBJ1-6; clone size: -; V gene: TRBV10-3; D gene: -
CDR3 protein: CATSRERTTEAFF; CDR3 DNA: TGTGCCACCTCGCGGGAGAGGACCACTGAAGCTTTCTTT; J gene: TRBJ1-1; clone size: once; V gene: TRBV18; D gene: -
CDR3 protein: CASSLVGLAGRDTQYF; CDR3 DNA: TGTGCCAGCAGCTTGGTAGGACTAGCGGGACGAGATACGCAGTATTTT; J gene: TRBJ2-3; clone size: -; V gene: TRBV5-4; D gene: TRBD2
CDR3 protein: CASSRRSGASTDTQYF; CDR3 DNA: TGTGCCAGTAGTCGTCGAAGCGGAGCTAGCACAGATACGCAGTATTTT; J gene: TRBJ2-3; clone size: -; V gene: TRBV19; D gene: -
CDR3 protein: CASSEARTAYNEQFF; CDR3 DNA: TGTGCCAGCAGTGAAGCGCGGACAGCCTACAATGAGCAGTTCTTC; J gene: TRBJ2-1; clone size: -; V gene: TRBV2; D gene: -
CDR3 protein: CAIKGTEETQYF; CDR3 DNA: TGTGCCATCAAGGGGACAGAAGAGACCCAGTACTTC; J gene: TRBJ2-5; clone size: -; V gene: TRBV10-3; D gene: TRBD1
CDR3 protein: CASSLAGRGGGYTF; CDR3 DNA: TGTGCCAGCAGCTTAGCTGGCAGGGGCGGCGGCTACACCTTC; J gene: TRBJ1-2; clone size: few; V gene: TRBV11-2; D gene: -
CDR3 protein: CASRQSFTGELFF; CDR3 DNA: TGTGCCAGTAGACAGTCGTTCACCGGGGAGCTGTTTTTT; J gene: TRBJ2-2; clone size: -; V gene: TRBV25-1; D gene: -
CDR3 protein: CASSLAGQRAYGYTF; CDR3 DNA: TGTGCCAGCAGCTTAGCTGGACAGAGAGCCTATGGCTACACCTTC; J gene: TRBJ1-2; clone size: -; V gene: TRBV7-8; D gene: -
CDR3 protein: CASGPGLAGGHLNEQFF; CDR3 DNA: TGTGCTAGTGGCCCGGGACTAGCGGGGGGGCATTTGAATGAGCAGTTCTTC; J gene: TRBJ2-1; clone size: -; V gene: TRBV12-5; D gene: TRBD2
CDR3 protein: CASSSTGSQPQHF; CDR3 DNA: TGTGCCAGCAGTTCCACAGGGAGCCAGCCCCAGCATTTT; J gene: TRBJ1-5; clone size: -; V gene: TRBV6-6; D gene: -
CDR3 protein: CASSLTNGVSEQFF; CDR3 DNA: TGTGCCAGCAGCTTAACTAACGGTGTCAGTGAGCAGTTCTTC; J gene: TRBJ2-1; clone size: -; V gene: TRBV11-2; D gene: -
CDR3 protein: CASSEDRGRGYGYTF; CDR3 DNA: TGTGCCAGCAGTGAGGACAGGGGGCGCGGCTATGGCTACACCTTC; J gene: TRBJ1-2; clone size: -; V gene: TRBV6-2/TRBV6-3; D gene: TRBD1
CDR3 protein: CASSRRTTGPNQPQHF; CDR3 DNA: TGTGCCAGCTCACGGAGGACGACAGGTCCCAATCAGCCCCAGCATTTT; J gene: TRBJ1-5; clone size: -; V gene: TRBV27; D gene: -
CDR3 protein: CASSPDPGGNTIYF; CDR3 DNA: TGTGCCAGCAGCCCCGACCCCGGGGGAAACACCATATATTTT; J gene: TRBJ1-3; clone size: -; V gene: TRBV9; D gene: -
CDR3 protein: CASSSGGGLGTFF; CDR3 DNA: TGCGCCAGCAGCTCTGGCGGGGGGCTGGGGACTTTCTTT; J gene: TRBJ1-1; clone size: -; V gene: TRBV5-1; D gene: -
CDR3 protein: CASSGTGSYNEQFF; CDR3 DNA: TGTGCCAGCAGCGGGACAGGCTCCTACAATGAGCAGTTCTTC; J gene: TRBJ2-1; clone size: -; V gene: TRBV7-9; D gene: TRBD1
CDR3 protein: CASSPPGQGDSGYTF; CDR3 DNA: TGTGCCAGCAGTCCTCCGGGACAGGGGGACTCGGGCTACACCTTC; J gene: TRBJ1-2; clone size: -; V gene: TRBV3-1/TRBV3-2; D gene: TRBD1
CDR3 protein: CASSVTGGDQPQHF; CDR3 DNA: TGTGCCAGCTCAGTGACAGGAGGTGATCAGCCCCAGCATTTT; J gene: TRBJ1-5; clone size: -; V gene: TRBV18; D gene: -
CDR3 protein: CASSHHSGKGQPQHF; CDR3 DNA: TGCGCCAGCAGCCACCACTCAGGGAAGGGACAGCCCCAGCATTTT; J gene: TRBJ1-5; clone size: -; V gene: TRBV4-1; D gene: -
CDR3 protein: CASSLDRANTGELFF; CDR3 DNA: TGCGCCAGCAGCCTGGACAGGGCGAACACCGGGGAGCTGTTTTTT; J gene: TRBJ2-2; clone size: -; V gene: TRBV4-1; D gene: TRBD1
CDR3 protein: CASRNRANTGELFF; CDR3 DNA: TGTGCCAGCAGGAACAGGGCGAACACCGGGGAGCTGTTTTTT; J gene: TRBJ2-2; clone size: -; V gene: TRBV7-8; D gene: -
CDR3 protein: CASSLSGIQETQYF; CDR3 DNA: TGTGCCAGCAGCTTGTCCGGGATCCAAGAGACCCAGTACTTC; J gene: TRBJ2-5; clone size: -; V gene: TRBV5-5; D gene: -
CDR3 protein: CASSPEDRLQAFF; CDR3 DNA: TGTGCCAGTAGTCCAGAAGACAGGTTGCAAGCTTTCTTT; J gene: TRBJ1-1; clone size: -; V gene: TRBV19; D gene: -
CDR3 protein: CASSMARSRVTGELFF; CDR3 DNA: TGTGCCAGTAGTATGGCTAGGTCGCGCGTCACCGGGGAGCTGTTTTTT; J gene: TRBJ2-2; clone size: few; V gene: TRBV19; D gene: -